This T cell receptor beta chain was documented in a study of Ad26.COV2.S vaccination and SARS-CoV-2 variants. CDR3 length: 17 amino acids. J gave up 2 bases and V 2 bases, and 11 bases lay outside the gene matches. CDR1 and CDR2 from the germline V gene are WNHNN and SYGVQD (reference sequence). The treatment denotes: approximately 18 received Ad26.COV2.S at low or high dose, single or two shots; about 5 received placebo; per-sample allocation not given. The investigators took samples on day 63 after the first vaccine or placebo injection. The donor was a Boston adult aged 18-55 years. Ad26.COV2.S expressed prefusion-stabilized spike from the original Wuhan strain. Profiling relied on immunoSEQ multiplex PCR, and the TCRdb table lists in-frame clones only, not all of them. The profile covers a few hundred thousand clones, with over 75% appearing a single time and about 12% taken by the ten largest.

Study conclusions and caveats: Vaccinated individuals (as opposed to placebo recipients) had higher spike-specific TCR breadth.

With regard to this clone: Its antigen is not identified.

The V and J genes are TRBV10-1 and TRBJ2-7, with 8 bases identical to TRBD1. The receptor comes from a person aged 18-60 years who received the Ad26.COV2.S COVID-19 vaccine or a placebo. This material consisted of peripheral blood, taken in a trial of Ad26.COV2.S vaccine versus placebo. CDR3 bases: TGCGCCAGCAGTGAGACCCAGGGACAGGCGTCAACCTACGAGCAGTACTTC. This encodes CASSETQGQASTYEQYF.